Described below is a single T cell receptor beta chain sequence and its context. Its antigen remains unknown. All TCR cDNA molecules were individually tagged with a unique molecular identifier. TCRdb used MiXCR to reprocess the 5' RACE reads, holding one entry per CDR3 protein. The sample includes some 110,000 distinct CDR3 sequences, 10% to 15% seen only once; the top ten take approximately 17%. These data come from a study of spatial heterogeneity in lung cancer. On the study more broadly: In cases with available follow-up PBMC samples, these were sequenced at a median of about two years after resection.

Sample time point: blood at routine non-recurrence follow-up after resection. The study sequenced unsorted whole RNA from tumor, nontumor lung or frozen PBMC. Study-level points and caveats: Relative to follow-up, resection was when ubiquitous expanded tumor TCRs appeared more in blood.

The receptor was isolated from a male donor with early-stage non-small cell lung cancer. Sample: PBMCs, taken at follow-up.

CDR3: CATSNGLTYEQYF. CDR3 bases: TGTGCCACCAGCAACGGACTGACCTACGAGCAGTACTTC. This chain uses TRBV15 with TRBJ2-7; D may be TRBD2 (5 bases). This CDR3 region has 13 residues. V lost 4 bases and J 2 bases, leaving 9 bases between the germline ends. The germline CDR1 and CDR2 sequences are LNHNV and YYDKDF (reference sequence).